This T cell receptor (beta chain) derives from a study of CD8 T cells in ankylosing spondylitis (dated by TCRdb to the late 2010s). About the study as a whole: To find TCR variants linked to disease, the study profiled T cell receptor beta repertoires in ankylosing spondylitis patients and healthy donors. In total, the full study cohort was made up of roughly 110 healthy donors and 20 to 25 ankylosing spondylitis patients. Peripheral blood samples were taken, and synovial fluid was additionally collected from ankylosing spondylitis patients. Results the study describes overall, beyond this receptor: A TCR beta motif made up of under ten highly homologous amino acid variants appeared to be characteristic of blood from ankylosing spondylitis patients. In peripheral blood, the disease-linked clones were found at relatively low frequencies and had a CD8+ phenotype. Some motif variants had previously been reported in the synovial fluid and blood of reactive arthritis patients, which suggests shared mechanisms of disease initiation. The disease-linked clones were reported as significantly enriched in matched synovial fluid samples from ankylosing spondylitis patients.

The sequencer listed for this sample is Illumina HiSeq 2500. Quantitative 5'-RACE with molecular barcodes was used to prepare TCR beta libraries. Concerning the study's data processing: To identify disease-linked TCR variants, a new computational method was used, one built on a probabilistic model of VDJ rearrangement. TCRdb reprocessing: public reads trimmed at Q25 with fastp, clones called with MiXCR, in-frame beta chains kept. Each entry merges the rows of one CDR3 protein and shows their most common DNA and genes. The V and J calls shown here were made by TCRdb, not taken from the authors' results. Here the sample has roughly 180,000 distinct CDR3 sequences; 11% occur a single time. Of the sample, just under 30% is held by the ten largest clones. V gives up 4 bases and J gives up 8 bases, and the segment between their germline ends measures 15 bases. The CDR3, from cysteine to phenylalanine, totals 14 residues. Solely the CDR3 DNA is kept, with 42 bases framed from the first base. In the germline V gene (reference sequence), CDR1 corresponds to GTSNPN and CDR2 to SVGIG.

Many counts were recorded for this clonotype. Its recognized antigen is unknown. No much larger clonotype is one base removed from it; base qualities were not supplied. The rearranged segments are TRBV30 and TRBJ1-6; the D gene is perhaps TRBD1, from 5 matching bases. The sequence was collected from a male donor with ankylosing spondylitis or in good health (not recorded which). Sequencing was performed on blood, either unsorted or a sorted T cell fraction (not recorded which). The DNA sequence follows: TGTGCCTGGAACGCACTTCGAGGGGATTCACCCCTCCACTTT. It encodes CAWNALRGDSPLHF.